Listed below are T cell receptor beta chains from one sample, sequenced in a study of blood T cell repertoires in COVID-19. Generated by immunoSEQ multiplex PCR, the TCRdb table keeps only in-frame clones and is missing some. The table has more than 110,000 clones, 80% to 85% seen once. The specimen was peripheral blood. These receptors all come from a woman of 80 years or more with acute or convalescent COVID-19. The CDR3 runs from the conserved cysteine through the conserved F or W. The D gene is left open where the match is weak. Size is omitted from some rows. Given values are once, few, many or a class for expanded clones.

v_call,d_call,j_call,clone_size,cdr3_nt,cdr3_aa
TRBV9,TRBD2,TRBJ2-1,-,TGTGCCAGCAGCGTAGCAGCGGGAAGGGTCAATGAGCAGTTCTTC,CASSVAAGRVNEQFF
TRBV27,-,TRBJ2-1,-,TGTGCCAGCAGTTCCTTTACCCGGGACAATGAGCAGTTCTTC,CASSSFTRDNEQFF
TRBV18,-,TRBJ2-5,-,TGTGCCAGCTCACGGGATCAGGGGCGAGAGACCCAGTACTTC,CASSRDQGRETQYF
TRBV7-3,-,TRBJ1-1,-,TGTGCCAGCAGCTTAGGCCCAATAAGCCAGGTGTGGACTGAAGCTTTCTTT,CASSLGPISQVWTEAFF
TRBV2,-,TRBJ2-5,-,TGTGCCAGCAGTGCGTTCGGAGACCAAGAGACCCAGTACTTC,CASSAFGDQETQYF
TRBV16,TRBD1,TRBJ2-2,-,TGTGCCAGCAGCCAAGGGACAGGATCGAACACCGGGGAGCTGTTTTTT,CASSQGTGSNTGELFF
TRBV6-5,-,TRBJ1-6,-,TGTGCCAGCACTCGGTCCGGAGGGGATTCACCCCTCCACTTT,CASTRSGGDSPLHF
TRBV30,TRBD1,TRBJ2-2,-,TGTGCCTGGAATAAAAACAGGGGTGCCGGGGAGCTGTTTTTT,CAWNKNRGAGELFF
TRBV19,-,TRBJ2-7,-,TGTGCCAGTGGGGCACAGGGATCCTACGAGCAGTACTTC,CASGAQGSYEQYF
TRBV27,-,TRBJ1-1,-,TGTGCCAGCAGTTTATCGGGCGGGTACACTGAAGCTTTCTTT,CASSLSGGYTEAFF
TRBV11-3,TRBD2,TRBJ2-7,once,TGTGCCAGCAGCTCGGGACTAGCTAGTGAGCAGTACTTC,CASSSGLASEQYF
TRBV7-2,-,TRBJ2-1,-,TGTGCCAGCAGCTTAGTCGGAGACAGTTACAATGAGCAGTTCTTC,CASSLVGDSYNEQFF
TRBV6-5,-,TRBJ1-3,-,TGTGCCATCATCTCGGCGGGAGGGGTCGGAAACATCATATATTTT,CAIISAGGVGNIIYF
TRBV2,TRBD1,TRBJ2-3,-,TGTGCCAGCAGTGAAAGGCAGGGGGCTGTTACGCAGTATTTT,CASSERQGAVTQYF
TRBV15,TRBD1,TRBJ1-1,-,TGTGCCACCAGCAGAGATCATCCGGGACAGGGTTTAGCTGAAGCTTTCTTT,CATSRDHPGQGLAEAFF
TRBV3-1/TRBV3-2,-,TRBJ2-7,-,TGTGCCAGCAGCCAAGATTCCGTCTCCTACGAGCAGTACTTC,CASSQDSVSYEQYF
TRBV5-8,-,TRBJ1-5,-,TGTGCCAGCAGCCTCGCAGGGAATCAGCCCCAGCATTTT,CASSLAGNQPQHF